This T cell receptor (beta chain) came from a study of OX40 agonist ivuxolimab in advanced cancers. The overall study: Dose-escalation patients were diagnosed with hepatocellular carcinoma, melanoma, renal cell cancer or head and neck cancer.

This CDR3 is built from 16 residues. Per the germline V gene, CDR1 is LGHNA and CDR2 is YSLEER. The ends were cut back, 0 bases at V and 1 base at J, with 10 bases in the middle. Some clones are missing from TCRdb's copy, which holds only in-frame ones; the method was immunoSEQ multiplex PCR. This sample has 80,000 to 95,000 clones, with 70% to 90% found just once. This TCR was recovered from an adult with an advanced solid tumor such as melanoma, head and neck, liver or kidney cancer. The sequencing used CD4+ or CD8+ T cells sorted from blood, collected in a trial of the OX40 agonist ivuxolimab. This chain links TRBV4-3 with TRBJ2-4, with D possibly matching TRBD1 (5 bases). CDR3 protein: CASSQDRGPAKNIQYF. The DNA of the CDR3 is TGCGCCAGCAGCCAAGATAGGGGTCCGGCCAAAAACATTCAGTACTTC.